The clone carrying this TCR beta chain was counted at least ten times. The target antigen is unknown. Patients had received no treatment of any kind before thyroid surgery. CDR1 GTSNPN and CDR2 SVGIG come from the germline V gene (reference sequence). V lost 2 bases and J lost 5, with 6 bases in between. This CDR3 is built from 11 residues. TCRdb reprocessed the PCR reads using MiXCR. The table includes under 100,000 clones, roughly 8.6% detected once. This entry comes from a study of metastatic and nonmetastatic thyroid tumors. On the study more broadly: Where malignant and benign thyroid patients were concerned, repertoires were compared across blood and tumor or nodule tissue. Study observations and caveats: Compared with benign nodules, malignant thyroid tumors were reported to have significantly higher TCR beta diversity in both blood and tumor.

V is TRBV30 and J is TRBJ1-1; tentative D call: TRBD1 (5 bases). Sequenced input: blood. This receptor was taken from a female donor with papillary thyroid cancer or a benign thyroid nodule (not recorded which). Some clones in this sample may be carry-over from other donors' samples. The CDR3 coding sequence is TGTGCCTGGAGTTCAGGGACTGAAGCTTTCTTT. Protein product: CAWSSGTEAFF.